Included here is one T cell receptor (beta chain) sequence, with context. What it binds is not known. Given a much more abundant clone one base away, this may be a read error. The entry originates in a study of type 1 regulatory T cells. Whole-study context: An in vitro protocol generated T-allo10, a Tr1-enriched, alloantigen-specific CD4 T cell product.

The CDR3 has 12 amino acids. Germline V lookup: CDR1 SQVTM, CDR2 ANQGSEA. MiXCR, applied by TCRdb to the reads, yields one record per CDR3 protein. This table has 60,000 to 70,000 distinct CDR3 sequences, more than 45% appearing once. Points from the study as a whole: Tr1 cells had a more restricted TCR repertoire than non-Tr1 cells.

The receptor's source is a human donor in good health. The chain has TRBV29-1 and TRBJ2-2; either TRBD1 or TRBD2 may fit D (6 bases each). The source material was cultured non-Tr1 T cells, either the whole culture or a sorted T cell fraction (not recorded which). For the CDR3, the DNA is TGCGTGGGGGGCGACCCACCCGAGGAGCTGTTTTTT. It codes for CVGGDPPEELFF.